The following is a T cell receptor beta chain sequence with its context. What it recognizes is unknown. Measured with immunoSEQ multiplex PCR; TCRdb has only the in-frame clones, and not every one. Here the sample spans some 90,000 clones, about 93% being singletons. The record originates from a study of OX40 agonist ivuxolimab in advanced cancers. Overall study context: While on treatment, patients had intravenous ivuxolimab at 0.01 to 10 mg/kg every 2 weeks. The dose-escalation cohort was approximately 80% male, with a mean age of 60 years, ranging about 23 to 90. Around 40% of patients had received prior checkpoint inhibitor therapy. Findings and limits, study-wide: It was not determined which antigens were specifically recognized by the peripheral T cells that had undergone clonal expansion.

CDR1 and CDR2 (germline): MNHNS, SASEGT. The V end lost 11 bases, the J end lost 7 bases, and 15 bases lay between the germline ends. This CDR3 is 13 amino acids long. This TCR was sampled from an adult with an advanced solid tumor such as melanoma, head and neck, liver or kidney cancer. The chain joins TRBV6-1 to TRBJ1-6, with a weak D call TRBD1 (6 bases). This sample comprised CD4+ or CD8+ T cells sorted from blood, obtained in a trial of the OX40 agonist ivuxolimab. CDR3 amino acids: CASRRQGNSPLHF. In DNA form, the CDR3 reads TGTGCCTCACGGAGGCAGGGGAATTCACCCCTCCACTTT.